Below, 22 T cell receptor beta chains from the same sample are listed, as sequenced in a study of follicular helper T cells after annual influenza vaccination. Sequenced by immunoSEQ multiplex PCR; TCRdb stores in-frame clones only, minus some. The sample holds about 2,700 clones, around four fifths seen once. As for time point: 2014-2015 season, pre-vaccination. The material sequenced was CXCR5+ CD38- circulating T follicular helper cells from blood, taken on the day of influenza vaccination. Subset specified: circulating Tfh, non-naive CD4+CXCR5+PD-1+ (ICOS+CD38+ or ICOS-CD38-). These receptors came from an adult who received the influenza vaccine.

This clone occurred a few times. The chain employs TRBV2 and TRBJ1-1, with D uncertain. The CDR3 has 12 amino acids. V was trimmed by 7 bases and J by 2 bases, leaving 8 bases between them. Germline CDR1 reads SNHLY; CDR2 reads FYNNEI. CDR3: CASNKDNTEAFF. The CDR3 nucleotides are TGTGCCAGCAACAAGGACAACACTGAAGCTTTCTTT.

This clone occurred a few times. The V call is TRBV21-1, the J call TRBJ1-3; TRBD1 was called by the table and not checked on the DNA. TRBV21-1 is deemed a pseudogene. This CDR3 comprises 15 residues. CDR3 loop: CASSKEGQSGNTIYF. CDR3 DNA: TGTGCCAGCAGCAAAGAAGGACAGTCAGGGAACACCATATATTTT.

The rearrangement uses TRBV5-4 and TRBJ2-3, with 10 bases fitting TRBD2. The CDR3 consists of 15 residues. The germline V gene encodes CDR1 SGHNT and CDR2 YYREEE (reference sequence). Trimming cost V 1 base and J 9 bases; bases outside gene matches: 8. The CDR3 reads CASSLSLAGTTTQYF. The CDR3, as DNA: TGTGCCAGCAGCTTGTCACTAGCGGGGACAACGACGCAGTATTTT.

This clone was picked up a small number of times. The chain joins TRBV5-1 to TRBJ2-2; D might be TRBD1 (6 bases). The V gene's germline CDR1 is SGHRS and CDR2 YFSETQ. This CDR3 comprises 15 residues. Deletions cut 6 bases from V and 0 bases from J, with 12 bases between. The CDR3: CASTFWTANTGELFF. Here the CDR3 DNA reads TGCGCCAGCACCTTCTGGACAGCGAACACCGGGGAGCTGTTTTTT.

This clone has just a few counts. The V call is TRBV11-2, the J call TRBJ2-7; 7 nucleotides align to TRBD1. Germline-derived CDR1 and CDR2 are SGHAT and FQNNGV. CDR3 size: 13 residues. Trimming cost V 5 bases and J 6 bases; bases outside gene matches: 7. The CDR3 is CASSLRTGVEQYF. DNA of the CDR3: TGTGCCAGCAGCCTCAGGACAGGTGTCGAGCAGTACTTC.

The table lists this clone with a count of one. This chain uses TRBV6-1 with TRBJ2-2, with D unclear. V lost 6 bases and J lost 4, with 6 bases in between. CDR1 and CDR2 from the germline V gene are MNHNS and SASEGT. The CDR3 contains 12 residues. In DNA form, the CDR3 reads TGTGCCAGCAGGAAGACCACCGGGGAGCTGTTTTTT. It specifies CASRKTTGELFF.

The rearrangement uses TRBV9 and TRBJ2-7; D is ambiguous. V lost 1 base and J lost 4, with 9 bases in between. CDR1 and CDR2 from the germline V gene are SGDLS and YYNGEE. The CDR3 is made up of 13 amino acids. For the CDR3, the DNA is TGTGCCAGCAGCGTACGGCCCGGATACGAGCAGTACTTC. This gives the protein CASSVRPGYEQYF.

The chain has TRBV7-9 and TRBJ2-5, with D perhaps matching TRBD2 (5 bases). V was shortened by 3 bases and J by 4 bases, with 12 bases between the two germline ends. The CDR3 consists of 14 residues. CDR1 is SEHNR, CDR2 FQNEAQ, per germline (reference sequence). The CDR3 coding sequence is TGTGCCAGCAGCTTTACTAGTAGGGCAGAGACCCAGTACTTC. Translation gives CASSFTSRAETQYF.

For the CDR3, the DNA is TGTGCCAGCAGCCCCCGGGCTGGAAACACCATATATTTT. Amino acid sequence: CASSPRAGNTIYF. The gene calls are TRBV4-2 and TRBJ1-3, with D hard to call. Germline values: CDR1 LGHNA, CDR2 YNFKEQ. Trimming pared 4 bases from V and 2 bases from J, leaving 6 bases between. This CDR3 has 13 residues.

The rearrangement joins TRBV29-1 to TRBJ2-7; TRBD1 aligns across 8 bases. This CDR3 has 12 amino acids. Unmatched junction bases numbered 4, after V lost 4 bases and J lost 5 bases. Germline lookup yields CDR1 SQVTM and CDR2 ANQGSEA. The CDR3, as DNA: TGCAGCGTTGGACAGGGGAGGAACGAGCAGTACTTC. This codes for CSVGQGRNEQYF.

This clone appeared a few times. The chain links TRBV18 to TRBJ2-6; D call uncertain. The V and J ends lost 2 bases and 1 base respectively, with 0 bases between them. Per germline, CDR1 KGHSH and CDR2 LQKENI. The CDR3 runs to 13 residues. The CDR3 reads CASSPSGANVLTF. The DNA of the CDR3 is TGTGCCAGCTCACCATCTGGGGCCAACGTCCTGACTTTC.

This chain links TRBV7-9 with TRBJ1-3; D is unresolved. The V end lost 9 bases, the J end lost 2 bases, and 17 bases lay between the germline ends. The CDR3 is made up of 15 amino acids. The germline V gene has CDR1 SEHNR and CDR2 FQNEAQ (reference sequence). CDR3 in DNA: TGTGCCAGACTGGGTCTGGGAAGGCCTGGAAACACCATATATTTT. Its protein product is CARLGLGRPGNTIYF.

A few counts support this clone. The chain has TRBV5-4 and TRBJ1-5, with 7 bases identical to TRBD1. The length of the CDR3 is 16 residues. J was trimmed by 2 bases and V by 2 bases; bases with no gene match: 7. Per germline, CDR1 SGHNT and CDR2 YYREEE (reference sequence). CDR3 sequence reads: CASSFRGGLGNQPQHF. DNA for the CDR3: TGTGCCAGCAGCTTTCGAGGGGGCTTGGGCAATCAGCCCCAGCATTTT.

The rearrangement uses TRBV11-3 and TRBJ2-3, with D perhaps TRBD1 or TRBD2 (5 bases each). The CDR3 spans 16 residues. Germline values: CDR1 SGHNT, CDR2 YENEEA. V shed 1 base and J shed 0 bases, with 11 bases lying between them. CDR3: CASSLASGTSTDTQYF. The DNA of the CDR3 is TGTGCCAGCAGCTTAGCATCGGGGACGAGCACAGATACGCAGTATTTT.

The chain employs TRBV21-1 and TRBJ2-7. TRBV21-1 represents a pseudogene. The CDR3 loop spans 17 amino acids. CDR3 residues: CASSKAARGQTVYEQYF. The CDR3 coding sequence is TGTGCCAGCAGCAAAGCGGCCCGGGGGCAAACGGTATACGAGCAGTACTTC.

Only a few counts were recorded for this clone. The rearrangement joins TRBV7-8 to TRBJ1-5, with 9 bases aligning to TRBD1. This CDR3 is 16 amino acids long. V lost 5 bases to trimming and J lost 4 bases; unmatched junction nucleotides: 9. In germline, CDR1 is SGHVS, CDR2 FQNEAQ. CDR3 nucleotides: TGTGCCAGCAGCCCCGTTGGGACAGGGTCAAATCAGCCCCAGCATTTT. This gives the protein CASSPVGTGSNQPQHF. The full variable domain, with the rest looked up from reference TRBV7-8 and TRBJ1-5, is GAGVSQSPRYKVAKRGQDVALRCDPISGHVSLFWYQQALGQGPEFLTYFQNEAQLDKSGLPSDRFFAERPEGSVSTLKIQRTQQEDSAVYLCASSPVGTGSNQPQHFGDGTRLSIL.

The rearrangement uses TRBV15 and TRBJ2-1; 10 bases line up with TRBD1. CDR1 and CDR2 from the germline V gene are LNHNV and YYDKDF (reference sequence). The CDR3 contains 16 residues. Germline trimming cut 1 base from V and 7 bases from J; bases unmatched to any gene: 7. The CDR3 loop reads CATSRVFGQGENEQFF. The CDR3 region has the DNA TGTGCCACCAGCAGAGTCTTCGGACAGGGGGAAAATGAGCAGTTCTTC.

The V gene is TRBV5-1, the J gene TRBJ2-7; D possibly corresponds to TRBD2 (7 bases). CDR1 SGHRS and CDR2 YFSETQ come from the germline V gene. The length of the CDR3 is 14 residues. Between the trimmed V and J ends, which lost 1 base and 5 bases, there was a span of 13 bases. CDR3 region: CASSLWAGANEQYF. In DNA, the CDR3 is TGCGCCAGCAGCTTGTGGGCGGGGGCTAACGAGCAGTACTTC.

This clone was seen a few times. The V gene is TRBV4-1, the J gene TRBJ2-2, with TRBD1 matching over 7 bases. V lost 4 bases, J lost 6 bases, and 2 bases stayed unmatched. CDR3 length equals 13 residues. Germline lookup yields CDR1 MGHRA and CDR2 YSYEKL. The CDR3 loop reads CASSLQGAGELFF. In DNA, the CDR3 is TGCGCCAGCAGCCTGCAGGGGGCCGGGGAGCTGTTTTTT.

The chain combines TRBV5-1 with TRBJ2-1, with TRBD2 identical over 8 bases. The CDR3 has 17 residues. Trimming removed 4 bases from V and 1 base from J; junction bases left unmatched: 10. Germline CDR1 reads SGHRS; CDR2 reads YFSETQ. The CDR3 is CASSPSGGGTSYNEQFF. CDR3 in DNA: TGCGCCAGCAGCCCCTCGGGCGGGGGGACATCCTACAATGAGCAGTTCTTC.

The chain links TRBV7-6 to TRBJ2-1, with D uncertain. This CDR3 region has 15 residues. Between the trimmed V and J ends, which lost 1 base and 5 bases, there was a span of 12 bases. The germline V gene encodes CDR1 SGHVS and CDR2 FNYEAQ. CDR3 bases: TGTGCCAGCAGCTTAGTGGCTAGTGGAAACAATGAGCAGTTCTTC. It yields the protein CASSLVASGNNEQFF.

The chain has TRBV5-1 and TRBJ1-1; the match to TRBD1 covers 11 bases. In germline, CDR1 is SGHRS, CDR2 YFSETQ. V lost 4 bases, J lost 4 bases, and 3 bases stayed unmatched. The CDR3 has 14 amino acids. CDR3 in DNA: TGCGCCAGCAGCCCGGGACAGGGGGGCACTGAAGCTTTCTTT. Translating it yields CASSPGQGGTEAFF.